The rows below give T cell receptor beta chains drawn from one sample of a study of tumor-infiltrating lymphocytes in primary liver carcinoma. From the multiplex PCR reads, TCRdb called clonotypes with MiXCR, one entry per CDR3 protein. The sample lists more than 45,000 distinct CDR3 sequences, around 77% occurring once. The sequencing input was liver tumor tissue from sampling region 5. These receptors all stem from a man aged 40-50 years with primary liver carcinoma and hepatitis B virus infection. Each CDR3 is given with its conserved first and last residue. Some rows have no size entry. The others give once, few or many, or a class for an expanded clone.

clone size	V gene	J gene	CDR3 protein
.	TRBV11-1	TRBJ1-1	CASSWSARRSIEAFF
.	TRBV4-3	TRBJ2-7	CASSQDWASGYEQYF
.	TRBV29-1	TRBJ2-1	CSAPDGGRAGEQFF
.	TRBV18	TRBJ1-1	CASSRTGTEAFF
.	TRBV19	TRBJ2-1	CASSIVSGGHNEQFF
once	TRBV7-9	TRBJ1-1	CASSLHKGTFRGTEAFF
.	TRBV7-8	TRBJ1-4	CASSLEAYRGLFF
.	TRBV6-4	TRBJ2-1	CASNETGSSYNEQFF
.	TRBV4-2	TRBJ2-1	CASSHTGGQGRNEQFF
.	TRBV5-4	TRBJ2-7	CVSSLQWLDMQYF
once	TRBV28	TRBJ2-7	CASSLQGSVGQYF
.	TRBV6-1	TRBJ2-2	CASSVRPHGTGELFF
.	TRBV11-2	TRBJ2-7	CASSLRWTDENEQYF
.	TRBV6-2/TRBV6-3	TRBJ2-7	CTSSRYSTLYEQYF
.	TRBV28	TRBJ2-1	CASCRSWRGGDYNEQFF
.	TRBV14	TRBJ1-1	CALSPRLGVGTEAFF
.	TRBV11-2	TRBJ2-4	CASITSAIAKNTQYF
.	TRBV30	TRBJ2-3	CAWSRTSGSSCTQYF
.	TRBV4-2	TRBJ2-7	CASNQDKGSGYELYF
.	TRBV18	TRBJ2-5	CASSPAAGEIQYF
medium-sized	TRBV4-1	TRBJ2-7	CASSQGQGPAYEQYF
.	TRBV5-1	TRBJ2-5	CASSPRAKRETQYF
.	TRBV4-2	TRBJ2-7	CASSQDKWSGYEQYF
medium-sized	TRBV6-6	TRBJ1-2	CASSSDDGTGYGYTF
many	TRBV28	TRBJ1-1	CASSLRELAEAFF
.	TRBV6-6	TRBJ1-3	CACSAGNTVYF
once	TRBV6-2/TRBV6-3	TRBJ2-6	CVSNSGGPSQTF
.	TRBV11-2	TRBJ1-3	CASSLRDRGDIIYF
.	TRBV11-2	TRBJ1-5	CASSLVGVTGTNQSQHF
.	TRBV11-3	TRBJ2-7	CGTRQGVVSYEQYF
.	TRBV5-1	TRBJ2-7	CASSRKEREENVQYF
.	TRBV10-2	TRBJ2-5	CASSTGLPAAQETQYF
.	TRBV29-1	TRBJ2-7	CSVQSRGGCGQYF
.	TRBV11-2	TRBJ2-7	CASRRKRSYEQYF
.	TRBV6-5	TRBJ2-3	CASSLSTGGLYTQYF
many	TRBV6-4	TRBJ2-3	CASSDSQGADTQYF
.	TRBV4-3	TRBJ2-3	CASIRRQGGTDTQYF
.	TRBV12-3/TRBV12-4	TRBJ2-2	CASTPRTGELFF
.	TRBV6-1	TRBJ1-4	CASSEAGVATNEKPFF
.	TRBV29-1	TRBJ2-7	CSVGGGIDLRAVF
once	TRBV11-2	TRBJ1-6	CDSSLHRGLSPLHF
.	TRBV11-3	TRBJ2-7	CVSIHGEGDYEQYF
once	TRBV5-4	TRBJ2-3	CASGVNWATEHRYAVF
.	TRBV10-3	TRBJ2-1	CVISPTIQSHNEQFF
.	TRBV6-6	TRBJ2-7	CASSPGLNRGQKYEYF
many	TRBV2	TRBJ2-7	CASSQAGTFYEQYF
few	TRBV28	TRBJ2-1	CTSSLAGLAGLSSYNEQFF
.	TRBV18	TRBJ2-2	CASSLSLGPGSGELFF
once	TRBV5-6	TRBJ2-7	CASSLGTGYYKQYF
.	TRBV20-1	TRBJ2-1	CSARLAGAGNEQFF
.	TRBV29-1	TRBJ2-5	CSVRQAGRETRYF
.	TRBV11-1	TRBJ2-2	CVSSIGPSGELFF
.	TRBV29-1	TRBJ2-1	CSVALMAGDYSEQFF
.	TRBV5-1	TRBJ2-2	CASNFETSGRNTGELFF
many	TRBV7-3	TRBJ2-1	CASSLPGIVNEQFF
.	TRBV29-1	TRBJ1-2	CSVEKSHGDRDYCYTF
.	TRBV28	TRBJ2-1	CASSSSQRGKHEQFF
.	TRBV6-5	TRBJ2-7	CASRLAGTGSYEQYF
.	TRBV11-1	TRBJ2-1	CASPRGLAGVGEQFF